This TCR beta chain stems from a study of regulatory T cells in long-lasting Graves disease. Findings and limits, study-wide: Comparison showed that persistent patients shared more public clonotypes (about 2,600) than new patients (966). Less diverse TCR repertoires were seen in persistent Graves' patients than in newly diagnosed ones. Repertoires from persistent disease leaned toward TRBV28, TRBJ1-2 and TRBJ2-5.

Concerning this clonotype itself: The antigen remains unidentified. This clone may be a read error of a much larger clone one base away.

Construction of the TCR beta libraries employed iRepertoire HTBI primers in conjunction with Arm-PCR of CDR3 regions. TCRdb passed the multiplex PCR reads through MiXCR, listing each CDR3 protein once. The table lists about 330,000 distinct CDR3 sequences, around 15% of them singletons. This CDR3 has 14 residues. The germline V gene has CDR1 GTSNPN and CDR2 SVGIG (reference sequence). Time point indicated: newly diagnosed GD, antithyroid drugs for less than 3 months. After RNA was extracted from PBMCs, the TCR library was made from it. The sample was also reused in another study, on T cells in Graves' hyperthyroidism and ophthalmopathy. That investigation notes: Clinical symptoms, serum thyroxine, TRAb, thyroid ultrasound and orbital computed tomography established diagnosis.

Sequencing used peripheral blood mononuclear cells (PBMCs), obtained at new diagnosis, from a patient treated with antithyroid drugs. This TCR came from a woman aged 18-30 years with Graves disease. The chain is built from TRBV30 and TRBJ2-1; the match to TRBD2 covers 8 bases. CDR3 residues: CAWNPGGQINEQSF. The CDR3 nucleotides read TGTGCCTGGAACCCGGGGGGGCAAATCAATGAGCAGTCCTTC. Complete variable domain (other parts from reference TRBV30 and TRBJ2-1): SQTIHQWPATLVQPVGSPLSLECTVEGTSNPNLYWYRQAAGRGLQLLFYSVGIGQISSEVPQNLSASRPQDRQFILSSKKLLLSDSGFYLCAWNPGGQINEQSFGPGTRLTVL.